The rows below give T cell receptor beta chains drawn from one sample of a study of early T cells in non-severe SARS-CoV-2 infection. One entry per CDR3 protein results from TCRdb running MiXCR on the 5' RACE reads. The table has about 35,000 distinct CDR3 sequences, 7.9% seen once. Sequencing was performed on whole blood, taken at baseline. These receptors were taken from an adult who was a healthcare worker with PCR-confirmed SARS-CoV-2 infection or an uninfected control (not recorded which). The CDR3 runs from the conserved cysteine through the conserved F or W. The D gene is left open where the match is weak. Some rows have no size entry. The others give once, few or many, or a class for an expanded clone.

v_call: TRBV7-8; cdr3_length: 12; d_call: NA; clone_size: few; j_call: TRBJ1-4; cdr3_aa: CASRQDSEKLFF; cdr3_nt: TGTGCCAGCAGACAGGACAGTGAAAAACTGTTTTTT
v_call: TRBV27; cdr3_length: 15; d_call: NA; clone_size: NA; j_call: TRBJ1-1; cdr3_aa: CASSLSPLGNTEAFF; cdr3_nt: TGTGCCAGCAGTTTATCGCCGCTAGGGAACACTGAAGCTTTCTTT
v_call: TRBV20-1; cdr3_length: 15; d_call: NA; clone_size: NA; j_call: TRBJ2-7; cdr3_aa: CSAELPDMSSYEQYF; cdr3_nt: TGCAGTGCCGAACTACCAGACATGAGCTCCTACGAGCAGTACTTC
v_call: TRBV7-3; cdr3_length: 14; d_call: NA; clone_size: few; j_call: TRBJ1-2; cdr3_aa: CASSLSGGNYGYTF; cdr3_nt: TGTGCCAGCAGCTTATCCGGGGGCAACTATGGCTACACCTTC
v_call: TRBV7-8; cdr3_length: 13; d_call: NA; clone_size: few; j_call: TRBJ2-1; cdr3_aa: CASSLDKSNEQFF; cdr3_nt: TGTGCCAGCAGCTTGGACAAATCAAATGAGCAGTTCTTC
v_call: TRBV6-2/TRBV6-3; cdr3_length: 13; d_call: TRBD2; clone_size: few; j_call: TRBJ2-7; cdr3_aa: CASSRSGSYEQYF; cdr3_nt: TGTGCCAGCAGCCGAAGCGGGAGCTACGAGCAGTACTTC
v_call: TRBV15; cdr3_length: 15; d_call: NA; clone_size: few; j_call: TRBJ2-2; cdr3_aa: CATSRGDKNTGELFF; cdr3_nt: TGTGCCACCAGCAGGGGGGACAAAAACACCGGGGAGCTGTTTTTT
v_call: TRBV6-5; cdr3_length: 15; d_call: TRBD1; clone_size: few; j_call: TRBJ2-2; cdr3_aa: CASSLQGMGTGELFF; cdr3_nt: TGTGCCAGCAGTTTACAGGGGATGGGCACCGGGGAGCTGTTTTTT
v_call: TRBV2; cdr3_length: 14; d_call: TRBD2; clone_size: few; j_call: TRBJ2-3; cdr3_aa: CASTIGGRTDTQYF; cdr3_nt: TGTGCCAGCACGATCGGGGGGAGGACAGATACGCAGTATTTT
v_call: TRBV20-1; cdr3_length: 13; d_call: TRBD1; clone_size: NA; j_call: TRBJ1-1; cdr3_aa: CSARQGSVTEAFF; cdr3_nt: TGCAGTGCACGACAGGGGTCAGTCACTGAAGCTTTCTTT
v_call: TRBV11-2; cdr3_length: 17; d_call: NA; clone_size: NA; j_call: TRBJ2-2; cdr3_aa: CASRSSRRAANTGELFF; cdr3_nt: TGTGCCAGCAGATCATCCCGACGGGCCGCGAACACCGGGGAGCTGTTTTTT
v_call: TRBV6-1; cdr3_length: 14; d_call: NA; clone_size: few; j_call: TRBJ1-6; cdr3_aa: CASSEPGLNSPLHF; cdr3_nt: TGTGCCAGCAGTGAACCTGGACTGAATTCACCCCTCCACTTT
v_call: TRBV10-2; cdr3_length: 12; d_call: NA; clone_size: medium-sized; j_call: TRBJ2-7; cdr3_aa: CASSADRYEQYF; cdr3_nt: TGCGCCAGCAGCGCCGACCGCTACGAGCAGTACTTC
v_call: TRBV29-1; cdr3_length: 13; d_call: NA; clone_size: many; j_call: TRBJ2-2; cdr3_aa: CSVDIRNTGELFF; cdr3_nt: TGCAGCGTCGACATAAGGAACACCGGGGAGCTGTTTTTT
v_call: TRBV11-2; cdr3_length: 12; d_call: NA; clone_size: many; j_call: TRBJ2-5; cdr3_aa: CASSLGDGTQYF; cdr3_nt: TGTGCCAGCAGCTTAGGTGATGGGACCCAGTACTTC
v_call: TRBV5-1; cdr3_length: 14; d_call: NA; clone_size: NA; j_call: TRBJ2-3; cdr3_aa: CASSLRVFPDTQYF; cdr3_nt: TGCGCCAGCAGCTTACGGGTATTCCCAGATACGCAGTATTTT
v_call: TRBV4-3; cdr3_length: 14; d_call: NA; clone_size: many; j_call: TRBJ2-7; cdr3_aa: CASSQDIGTYEQYF; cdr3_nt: TGCGCCAGCAGCCAAGATATCGGGACCTACGAGCAGTACTTC
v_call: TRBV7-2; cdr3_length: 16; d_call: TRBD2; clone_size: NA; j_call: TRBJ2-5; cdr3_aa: CASSRSGGVYQETQYF; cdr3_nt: TGTGCCAGCAGCCGAAGCGGGGGGGTGTACCAAGAGACCCAGTACTTC
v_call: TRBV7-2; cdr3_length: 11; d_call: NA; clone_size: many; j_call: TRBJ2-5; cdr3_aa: CASSYQETQYF; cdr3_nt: TGTGCCAGCAGTTACCAAGAGACCCAGTACTTC
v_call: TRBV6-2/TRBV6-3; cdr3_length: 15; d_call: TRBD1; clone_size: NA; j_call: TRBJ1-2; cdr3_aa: CASTGREGANYGYTF; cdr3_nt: TGTGCCAGCACAGGACGGGAGGGGGCAAACTATGGCTACACCTTC
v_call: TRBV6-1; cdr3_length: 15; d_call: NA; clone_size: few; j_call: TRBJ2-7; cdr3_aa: CASSEGDTSSYEQYF; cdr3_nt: TGTGCCAGCAGTGAGGGTGACACGAGCTCCTACGAGCAGTACTTC
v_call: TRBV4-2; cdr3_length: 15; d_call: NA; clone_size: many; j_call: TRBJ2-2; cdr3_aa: CASSQAVEGAGELFF; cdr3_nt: TGTGCCAGCAGCCAAGCTGTCGAGGGAGCCGGGGAGCTGTTTTTT
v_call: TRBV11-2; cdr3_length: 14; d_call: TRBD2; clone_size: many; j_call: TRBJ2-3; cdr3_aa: CASSASGNLNTQYF; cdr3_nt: TGTGCCAGCAGCGCTAGCGGGAACCTAAATACGCAGTATTTT
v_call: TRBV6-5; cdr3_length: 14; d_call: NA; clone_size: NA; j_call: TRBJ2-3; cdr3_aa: CASSYFAGTDTQYF; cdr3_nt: TGTGCCAGCAGTTACTTCGCTGGCACAGATACGCAGTATTTT
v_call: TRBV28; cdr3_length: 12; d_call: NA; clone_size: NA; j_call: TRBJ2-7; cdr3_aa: CASSPPAFGQYF; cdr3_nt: TGTGCCAGCAGTCCCCCCGCCTTTGGGCAGTACTTC
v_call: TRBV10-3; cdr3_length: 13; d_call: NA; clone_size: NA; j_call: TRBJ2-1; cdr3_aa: CAISESKGDEQFF; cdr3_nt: TGTGCCATCAGTGAGTCGAAGGGGGATGAGCAGTTCTTC
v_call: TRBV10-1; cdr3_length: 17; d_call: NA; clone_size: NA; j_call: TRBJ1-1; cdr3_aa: CASSESASWGMNTEAFF; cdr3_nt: TGCGCCAGCAGTGAGTCTGCGTCCTGGGGTATGAACACTGAAGCTTTCTTT
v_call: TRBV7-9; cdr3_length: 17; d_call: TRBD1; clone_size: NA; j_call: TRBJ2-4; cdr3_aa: CASSLEGQGLAKNIQYF; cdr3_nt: TGTGCCAGCAGCTTAGAGGGACAGGGACTAGCCAAAAACATTCAGTACTTC
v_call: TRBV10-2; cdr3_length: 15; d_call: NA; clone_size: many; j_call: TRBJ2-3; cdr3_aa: CASSEIGPSTDTQYF; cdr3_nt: TGCGCCAGCAGTGAAATAGGCCCTAGCACAGATACGCAGTATTTT
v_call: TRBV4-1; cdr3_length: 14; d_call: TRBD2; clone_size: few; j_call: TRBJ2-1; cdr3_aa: CASSPGLTYNEQFF; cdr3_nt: TGCGCCAGCAGCCCGGGACTAACCTACAATGAGCAGTTCTTC
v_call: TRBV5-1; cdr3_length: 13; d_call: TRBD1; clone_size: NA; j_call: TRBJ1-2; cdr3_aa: CASSLGDRTDYTF; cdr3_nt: TGCGCCAGCAGCTTGGGGGACAGGACCGACTACACCTTC
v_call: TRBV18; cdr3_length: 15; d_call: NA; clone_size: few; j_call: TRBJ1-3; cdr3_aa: CASSPRDGSGNTIYF; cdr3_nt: TGTGCCAGCTCACCCCGGGACGGCTCTGGAAACACCATATATTTT
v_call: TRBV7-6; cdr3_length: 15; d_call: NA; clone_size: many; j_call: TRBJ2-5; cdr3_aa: CASSYRALTGETQYF; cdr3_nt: TGTGCCAGCAGCTATCGGGCCCTAACTGGAGAGACCCAGTACTTC
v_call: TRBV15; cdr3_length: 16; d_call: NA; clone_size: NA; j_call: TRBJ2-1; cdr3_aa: CATGSAGWGAYNEQFF; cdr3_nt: TGTGCCACCGGGTCCGCGGGTTGGGGCGCATACAATGAGCAGTTCTTC
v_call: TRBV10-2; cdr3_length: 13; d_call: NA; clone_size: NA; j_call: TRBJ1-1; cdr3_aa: CASSESADTEAFF; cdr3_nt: TGCGCCAGCAGTGAGTCGGCAGACACTGAAGCTTTCTTT
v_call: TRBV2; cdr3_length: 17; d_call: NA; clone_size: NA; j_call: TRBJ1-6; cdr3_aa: CASSEVGRSSYNSPLHF; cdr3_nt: TGTGCCAGCAGTGAAGTGGGTCGAAGCTCCTATAATTCACCCCTCCACTTT
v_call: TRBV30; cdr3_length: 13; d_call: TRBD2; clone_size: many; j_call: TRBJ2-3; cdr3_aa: CAWTVAGADTQYF; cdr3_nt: TGTGCCTGGACGGTAGCGGGGGCCGATACGCAGTATTTT
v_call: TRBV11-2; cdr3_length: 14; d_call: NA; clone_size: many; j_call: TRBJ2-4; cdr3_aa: CASSFLLAKNIQYF; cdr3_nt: TGTGCCAGCAGCTTCCTCCTAGCCAAAAACATTCAGTACTTC
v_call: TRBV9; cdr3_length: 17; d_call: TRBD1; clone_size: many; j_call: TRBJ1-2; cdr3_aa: CASSAGTGAFYNYGYTF; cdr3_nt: TGTGCCAGCAGCGCCGGGACAGGGGCCTTCTATAACTATGGCTACACCTTC
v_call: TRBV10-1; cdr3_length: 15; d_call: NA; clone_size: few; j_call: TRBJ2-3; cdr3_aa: CASSEGSPSTDTQYF; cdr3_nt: TGCGCCAGCAGTGAGGGCTCCCCTAGCACAGATACGCAGTATTTT
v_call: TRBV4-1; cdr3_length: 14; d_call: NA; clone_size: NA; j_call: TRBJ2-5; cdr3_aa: CASSQDGRETAQYF; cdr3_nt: TGCGCCAGCAGCCAAGATGGACGGGAGACAGCCCAGTACTTC
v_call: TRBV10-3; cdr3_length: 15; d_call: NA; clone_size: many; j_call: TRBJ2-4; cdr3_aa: CAISEGRIAKNIQYF; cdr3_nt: TGTGCCATCAGTGAGGGTAGAATAGCCAAAAACATTCAGTACTTC